The rows below give T cell receptor beta chains drawn from one sample of a study of identical twins. TCRdb analysed the 5' RACE reads with MiXCR anew, one entry per CDR3 protein. This table holds under 300,000 distinct CDR3 sequences, roughly 12% found once. The sample was also reused in another study, on yellow fever vaccine responses in identical twins.

Sequenced: memory (CD45RO+) T cells sorted from blood. The receptors derive from a woman aged 18-35 years in good health. CDR3s include the opening cysteine and the closing phenylalanine or tryptophan. D genes are given only for firm matches. Clone size appears in some rows only: once, few, many, or a class for an expanded clone.

d_gene	abundance	v_gene	j_gene	CDR3aa	CDR3nt
TRBD1	many	TRBV5-1	TRBJ1-5	CASSLEGARSQPQHF	TGCGCCAGCAGCTTGGAGGGGGCGCGTAGTCAGCCCCAGCATTTT
TRBD2	few	TRBV20-1	TRBJ2-1	CSAISGLAGVYEQFF	TGCAGTGCTATCTCCGGGCTAGCGGGAGTTTATGAGCAGTTCTTC
.	few	TRBV7-3	TRBJ2-3	CASSPARGRTDTQYF	TGTGCCAGCAGCCCGGCGCGGGGCCGCACAGATACGCAGTATTTT
.	many	TRBV28	TRBJ2-1	CASSSFGDLRIYNEQFF	TGTGCCAGCAGTTCCTTCGGGGACCTTCGGATCTACAATGAGCAGTTCTTC
.	.	TRBV25-1	TRBJ2-1	CASTGHREQFF	TGTGCCAGCACCGGACATCGTGAGCAGTTCTTC
.	.	TRBV29-1	TRBJ2-1	CSGRGREPNEQFF	TGCAGCGGAAGGGGTAGAGAGCCCAATGAGCAGTTCTTC
.	.	TRBV3-1	TRBJ1-1	CASSQGNSRPTLNTEAFF	TGTGCCAGCAGCCAAGGAAACAGCCGGCCTACATTAAACACTGAAGCTTTCTTT
.	.	TRBV14	TRBJ2-3	CASSQGFDVLDTQYF	TGTGCCAGCAGCCAAGGCTTCGACGTATTGGATACGCAGTATTTT
TRBD2	.	TRBV12-3/TRBV12-4	TRBJ2-2	CASSARTSGRGHTGELFF	TGTGCCAGCAGCGCCCGGACTAGCGGGAGGGGGCACACCGGGGAGCTGTTTTTT
TRBD2	.	TRBV15	TRBJ2-1	CATSRDGSSGANEQFF	TGTGCCACCAGCAGAGATGGGTCTAGCGGGGCCAATGAGCAGTTCTTC
.	.	TRBV18	TRBJ2-2	CASSPAGTQGGELFF	TGTGCCAGCTCACCAGCCGGGACCCAAGGCGGGGAGCTGTTTTTT
TRBD2	.	TRBV3-1	TRBJ2-5	CASSHSLIAGSRETQYF	TGTGCCAGCAGCCATTCACTTATAGCGGGATCGCGGGAGACCCAGTACTTC
.	few	TRBV11-2	TRBJ2-1	CASSSGGVEQFF	TGTGCCAGCAGCTCAGGGGGGGTCGAGCAGTTCTTC
.	few	TRBV5-1	TRBJ2-7	CASSLTGTPSYEQYF	TGCGCCAGCAGCTTGACCGGGACACCCTCCTACGAGCAGTACTTC
.	.	TRBV12-3/TRBV12-4	TRBJ2-1	CASSLDTGNLYNEQFF	TGTGCCAGCAGTTTAGATACCGGGAATCTCTACAATGAGCAGTTCTTC
.	few	TRBV7-2	TRBJ2-4	CASSLSTNKIQYF	TGTGCCAGCAGCCTTTCGACAAACAAAATTCAGTACTTC
.	many	TRBV13	TRBJ1-2	CASSLQENYGYTF	TGTGCCAGCAGCCTACAGGAGAACTATGGCTACACCTTC
.	many	TRBV10-3	TRBJ2-2	CAISSGTPNTGELFF	TGTGCCATCAGTTCCGGGACACCGAACACCGGGGAGCTGTTTTTT
.	.	TRBV3-1	TRBJ1-2	CASSQDKGIYYGYTF	TGTGCCAGCAGCCAAGATAAGGGTATATACTATGGCTACACCTTC
TRBD2	many	TRBV4-3	TRBJ2-7	CASSQTVSGNSYEQYF	TGCGCCAGCAGCCAAACAGTTAGCGGGAACTCCTACGAGCAGTACTTC
.	.	TRBV28	TRBJ2-1	CASSLAGLGNEQFF	TGTGCCAGCAGTTTAGCGGGACTGGGGAATGAGCAGTTCTTC
.	few	TRBV7-7	TRBJ2-6	CASSLAHSGANVLTF	TGTGCTAGCAGCTTAGCGCACTCTGGGGCCAACGTCCTGACTTTC
.	few	TRBV7-2	TRBJ2-7	CASSITASGVSYEQYF	TGTGCCAGCAGCATTACTGCGTCCGGGGTCTCCTACGAGCAGTACTTC
TRBD2	.	TRBV11-2	TRBJ2-1	CASRQVGGRGHEQFF	TGTGCCAGCCGTCAGGTAGGCGGGAGGGGCCATGAGCAGTTCTTC
.	many	TRBV6-2/TRBV6-3	TRBJ1-3	CASSYSIYTIYF	TGTGCCAGCAGTTACTCGATTTACACCATATATTTT
TRBD2	.	TRBV28	TRBJ2-3	CASSPETSGGFTDTQYF	TGTGCCAGCAGTCCCGAGACTAGCGGGGGGTTCACAGATACGCAGTATTTT
TRBD1	few	TRBV5-1	TRBJ1-2	CASSSPRDRAGYTF	TGCGCCAGCAGCTCACCCCGGGACAGGGCGGGCTACACCTTC
TRBD1	.	TRBV29-1	TRBJ1-5	CSVEMGQGDQPQHF	TGCAGCGTTGAAATGGGACAGGGGGATCAGCCCCAGCATTTT
.	few	TRBV20-1	TRBJ2-7	CSATGNDEQYF	TGCAGTGCTACCGGTAATGACGAGCAGTACTTC
.	.	TRBV14	TRBJ1-2	CASSQEMGAPSYGYTF	TGTGCCAGCAGCCAAGAAATGGGGGCCCCGTCCTATGGCTACACCTTC
TRBD1	.	TRBV12-3/TRBV12-4	TRBJ2-1	CASSRQGANEQFF	TGTGCCAGCAGCAGACAGGGGGCTAATGAGCAGTTCTTC
.	.	TRBV20-1	TRBJ1-1	CSATRRKGRTEAFF	TGCAGTGCTACGCGACGGAAGGGAAGAACTGAAGCTTTCTTT
TRBD2	.	TRBV20-1	TRBJ2-1	CSAPPLAGRWAYNEQFF	TGCAGCGCTCCACCCCTAGCGGGGAGGTGGGCTTACAATGAGCAGTTCTTC
.	many	TRBV29-1	TRBJ1-2	CSVEEIGRNYGYTF	TGCAGCGTTGAAGAGATAGGGAGGAACTATGGCTACACCTTC
.	.	TRBV3-1	TRBJ2-7	CASSQDEGHSYYEQYF	TGTGCCAGCAGCCAAGATGAGGGACACAGTTACTACGAGCAGTACTTC
.	few	TRBV6-2/TRBV6-3	TRBJ2-1	CASSYSFPHEQFF	TGTGCCAGCAGTTACTCGTTTCCCCATGAGCAGTTCTTC